The clone carrying this T cell receptor beta chain was observed a few times. Its antigen is currently unknown. This CDR3 contains 15 residues. Germline V lookup: CDR1 SQVTM, CDR2 ANQGSEA. V was trimmed by 4 bases and J by 3 bases, leaving 16 bases between them. This sample is part of a study of CD8+ T cells in alopecia areata. Study-level results: Resident alphabeta T cells of normal skin are also sequenced in scalp samples. For lesional scalp, especially alopecia totalis/universalis, clonality was higher than in normal scalp.

Extracted RNA was reverse transcribed, and the resulting cDNA served as sequencing template. Method: immunoSEQ multiplex PCR; TCRdb's copy keeps in-frame clones and lacks some. The sample shows approximately 150,000 clones, 50% to 60% of them seen only once. PBMCs provided sorted CD4+ and CD8+ T cells. The source is a human donor in good health. The V and J genes are TRBV29-1 and TRBJ2-1; a weak D match, TRBD1 (6 bases). Sequenced material: CD4+ T cells sorted from blood. In DNA, the CDR3 is TGCAGCGTTGGAGGGGAACAGGGCTTCTACAATGAGCAGTTCTTC. Translated: CSVGGEQGFYNEQFF.